The 25 T cell receptor beta chains in this list originate from one sample, sequenced in a study of cytomegalovirus exposure and HLA in healthy donors. PCR primers comprised 60 Vbeta and 13 Jbeta primers. Assay used: immunoSEQ multiplex PCR; TCRdb lists only in-frame clones, some missing. The data contain 100,000 to 150,000 clones, around 72% of them singletons. The sequencing sample was made of PBMCs. The origin of the receptors is a woman between 40 and 50 years old in good health and CMV-seronegative.

The chain couples TRBV4-2 to TRBJ2-7; a possible D gene is TRBD1 (8 bases). The ends were cut back, 4 bases at V and 5 bases at J, with 15 bases in the middle. In germline, CDR1 is LGHNA, CDR2 YNFKEQ. This CDR3 spans 14 amino acids. CDR3 in amino acids: CASSRTGGVHEQYF. The CDR3 nucleotides read TGTGCCAGCAGCCGCACAGGGGGGGTACACGAGCAGTACTTC.

The chain uses TRBV5-4 and TRBJ2-7, with TRBD2 identical over 10 bases. V lost 0 bases and J lost 0; bases outside the gene matches: 0. This CDR3 spans 15 amino acids. From germline, CDR1 is SGHNT and CDR2 YYREEE (reference sequence). CDR3 in DNA: TGTGCCAGCAGCTTGGCTAGCGGGAGCTCCTACGAGCAGTACTTC. This encodes CASSLASGSSYEQYF.

This clone was detected only a few times. The J gene is TRBJ2-1, the V gene TRBV28; TRBD2 aligns across 12 bases. After removal of 7 bases from V and 6 bases from J, the junction contained 16 bases not matched to a gene. The CDR3 sequence is 18 residues long. Germline CDR1 MDHEN, CDR2 SYDVKM. This CDR3 is CASIQARLAGGRSNEQFF. CDR3 DNA: TGTGCCAGCATCCAAGCCAGGCTAGCGGGGGGGCGAAGCAATGAGCAGTTCTTC. The whole variable domain, remainder taken from reference TRBV28 and TRBJ2-1, is DVKVTQSSRYLVKRTGEKVFLECVQDMDHENMFWYRQDPGLGLRLIYFSYDVKMKEKGDIPEGYSVSREKKERFSLILESASTNQTSMYLCASIQARLAGGRSNEQFFGPGTRLTVL.

The rearrangement links TRBV5-1 to TRBJ2-5, with a weak D call TRBD1 (6 bases). The DNA end favors TRBJ2-7, so the J call may be wrong. Germline-derived CDR1 and CDR2 are SGHRS and YFSETQ. This CDR3 has 14 residues. CDR3 nucleotides: TGCGCCAGCAGCTCTCAAGGACAGATCTACGAGCAGTACTTC. Translated: CASSSQGQIYEQYF.

The chain recombines TRBV6-1 with TRBJ1-5, with D perhaps matching TRBD1 (5 bases). Germline V gene data show CDR1 as MNHNS and CDR2 as SASEGT. Deletions cut 3 bases from V and 0 bases from J, with 12 bases between. The CDR3 sequence is 16 residues long. This chain's CDR3 is CASSEPPGHSNQPQHF. The CDR3 DNA reads TGTGCCAGCAGTGAGCCCCCAGGGCATAGCAATCAGCCCCAGCATTTT.

With respect to this clone: The same CDR3 also results from other DNA sequences found in this sample. Here the CDR3 reads CASSVAGSRTDTQYF. CDR3 nucleotide sequence: TGTGCCAGTAGTGTCGCAGGGTCCCGCACAGATACGCAGTATTTT. The rearrangement uses TRBV19 and TRBJ2-3, with D tentatively TRBD1 (5 bases). The V gene lost 5 bases and the J gene lost 1 base, with 13 bases spanning the gap. The CDR3 length is 15 residues. Per the germline V gene, CDR1 is LNHDA and CDR2 is SQIVND (reference sequence).

This chain joins TRBV19 and TRBJ2-2; D gene ambiguous. From germline, CDR1 is LNHDA and CDR2 SQIVND (reference sequence). The CDR3 has 13 amino acids. The CDR3 nucleotides read TGTGCGATTAGCAATCATGACACCGGGGAGCTGTTTTTT. Its translation is CAISNHDTGELFF.

This clone has a handful of counts. This chain connects TRBV11-3 to TRBJ1-4; a weak D match, TRBD1 (6 bases). This CDR3 spans 18 amino acids. Trimming took 1 base from V and 7 from J, leaving 22 bases between them. CDR1 and CDR2 from the germline V gene are SGHNT and YENEEA. The CDR3 reads CASSLAPARGAVSEKLFF. The CDR3 region has the DNA TGTGCCAGCAGCTTAGCCCCCGCCCGGGGGGCAGTGAGTGAAAAACTGTTTTTT.

The chain couples TRBV19 to TRBJ1-1, with a weak D call TRBD1 (5 bases). V was shortened by 7 bases and J by 4 bases, with 22 bases between the two germline ends. CDR1 LNHDA and CDR2 SQIVND come from the germline V gene (reference sequence). The CDR3 runs 16 residues. The CDR3 sequence is CASTKGFQGVSTEAFF. The CDR3 region has the DNA TGTGCCAGTACGAAAGGGTTTCAGGGTGTTAGCACTGAAGCTTTCTTT. Drawing the rest from reference TRBV19 and TRBJ1-1, the complete variable domain is DGGITQSPKYLFRKEGQNVTLSCEQNLNHDAMYWYRQDPGQGLRLIYYSQIVNDFQKGDIAEGYSVSREKKESFPLTVTSAQKNPTAFYLCASTKGFQGVSTEAFFGQGTRLTVV.

The chain uses TRBV5-4 and TRBJ2-7; 8 bases map to TRBD2. The CDR3 is 15 residues long. J lost 3 bases, V lost 0 bases, and 5 bases had no gene match. In germline, CDR1 is SGHNT, CDR2 YYREEE (reference sequence). The CDR3: CASSLGRGGDYEQYF. DNA of the CDR3: TGTGCCAGCAGCTTGGGTCGGGGGGGCGACTACGAGCAGTACTTC.

The chain uses TRBV7-7 and TRBJ1-1; unclear D gene. Germline V gene sequence: CDR1 SSHAT, CDR2 FNYEAQ (reference sequence). This CDR3 spans 13 amino acids. Deletions cut 5 bases from V and 1 base from J, with 8 bases between. The CDR3 protein is CASSLNENTEAFF. CDR3 coding DNA: TGTGCCAGCAGCCTAAATGAGAACACTGAAGCTTTCTTT.

The chain couples TRBV12-5 to TRBJ2-4; 16 bases map to TRBD2. The V segment lost 6 bases and the J segment 5 bases; nucleotides outside the gene matches: 7. Germline V gives CDR1 LGHNT, CDR2 FRNRAP. The CDR3 has 17 residues. The CDR3 bases are TGTGCTAGTGGCCCGGGACTAGCGGGAGGGCAGGAAAACATTCAGTACTTC. Residues: CASGPGLAGGQENIQYF.

This clone was seen a few times. The CDR3 sequence: CASSPQPVPGQTLDGYTF. DNA for the CDR3: TGTGCCAGCTCCCCCCAGCCAGTACCGGGACAAACCCTTGATGGCTACACCTTC. The chain has TRBV18 and TRBJ1-2; TRBD1 might be the D (6 bases). Trimming took 6 bases from V and 6 from J, leaving 29 bases between them. This CDR3 contains 18 residues. Germline V CDR1 and CDR2: KGHSH, LQKENI.

In this sample, this clone turned up a few times. J is TRBJ1-5 and V is TRBV19; 10 nucleotides align to TRBD1. The CDR3 runs 17 residues. Germline CDR1 is LNHDA and CDR2 is SQIVND (reference sequence). V trimming: 6 bases; J trimming: 2 bases; junction bases outside the gene matches: 10. The chain's CDR3 is CASRTGTGVRGNQPQHF. DNA of the CDR3: TGTGCCAGTAGGACCGGGACAGGGGTTAGGGGCAATCAGCCCCAGCATTTT.

This clone appeared a single time. V gene TRBV15 combines with J gene TRBJ2-7; a possible D gene is TRBD1 (6 bases). This CDR3 contains 13 residues. Trimming stripped 3 bases from V and 1 base from J, with 7 bases between. Per the germline V gene, CDR1 is LNHNV and CDR2 is YYDKDF (reference sequence). CDR3 in DNA: TGTGCCACCAGCAGCACAGGGTCCTACGAGCAGTACTTC. Amino acid sequence: CATSSTGSYEQYF.

This clone occurred a few times. This chain uses TRBV7-3 with TRBJ2-1; TRBD1 matches at 8 bases. The CDR3 has 13 amino acids. CDR1 is SGHTA, CDR2 FQGTGA, per germline. With V trimmed by 3 bases and J by 8 bases, 3 bases remained unmatched. Written as DNA, the CDR3 is TGTGCCAGCAGCTTGGACAGGGAAGATGAGCAGTTCTTC. It encodes CASSLDREDEQFF.

The V gene is TRBV5-1, the J gene TRBJ2-2, with 7 bases matching TRBD1. Trimming at V came to 7 bases and at J to 6 bases, leaving 3 bases not matched to a gene. Germline V gives CDR1 SGHRS, CDR2 YFSETQ. CDR3 length: 12 residues. The CDR3 DNA follows: TGCGCCAGCTACGACAGGGCCGGGGAGCTGTTTTTT. This encodes CASYDRAGELFF.

The chain couples TRBV7-3 to TRBJ2-3; a possible D gene is TRBD2 (6 bases). This CDR3 has 14 amino acids. Germline CDR1 SGHTA, CDR2 FQGTGA. V lost 5 bases to trimming and J lost 4 bases, with 13 bases between them. DNA for the CDR3: TGTGCCAGCAGCCAAACTAGCAATGCAGATACGCAGTATTTT. This encodes CASSQTSNADTQYF.

The chain joins TRBV6-6 to TRBJ2-1, with D perhaps matching TRBD2 (6 bases). Germline V gene sequence: CDR1 MNHNY, CDR2 SVGAGI (reference sequence). V was trimmed by 2 bases and J by 15 bases, leaving 17 bases between them. CDR3 length: 13 amino acids. CDR3 nucleotide sequence: TGTGCCAGCAGTTACGTGGGGGGAATGGGCATGTTCTTC. Translated: CASSYVGGMGMFF.

This clone was detected only once. The CDR3 region is CARRAGSRSGEQYF. CDR3 sequence (DNA): TGTGCCAGGAGAGCAGGGTCTCGTTCGGGCGAGCAGTACTTC. The chain couples TRBV19 to TRBJ2-7; D might be TRBD1 (5 bases). The CDR3 is made up of 14 amino acids. V shed 9 bases and J shed 6 bases, with 21 bases lying between them. The germline CDR1 and CDR2 sequences are LNHDA and SQIVND (reference sequence).

CDR3 in amino acids: CASSSPGRDNEQYF. DNA of the CDR3: TGTGCCAGCAGCTCCCCCGGGAGGGACAACGAGCAGTACTTC. The J gene is TRBJ2-7, the V gene TRBV5-6, with 8 bases identical to TRBD2. Germline values: CDR1 SGHDT, CDR2 YYEEEE. This CDR3 has 14 residues. V lost 3 bases to trimming and J lost 5 bases; unmatched junction nucleotides: 7. Full variable domain (rest looked up from reference TRBV5-6 and TRBJ2-7): DAGVTQSPTHLIKTRGQQVTLRCSPKSGHDTVSWYQQALGQGPQFIFQYYEEEERQRGNFPDRFSGHQFPNYSSELNVNALLLGDSALYLCASSSPGRDNEQYFGPGTRLTVT.

The chain employs TRBV5-1 and TRBJ2-7; 8 bases map to TRBD1. The CDR3 totals 18 residues. Germline lookup yields CDR1 SGHRS and CDR2 YFSETQ. Unmatched junction bases numbered 14, after V lost 0 bases and J lost 3 bases. This chain's CDR3 is CASSLVGAGQGSGYEQYF. DNA of the CDR3: TGCGCCAGCAGCTTGGTGGGGGCTGGACAGGGAAGCGGCTACGAGCAGTACTTC.

CDR3 nucleotide sequence: TGCGCCAGCAGCTTGGGACGCCCTGGAGAGGCTTTCTTT. Amino acid sequence: CASSLGRPGEAFF. The chain joins TRBV5-1 to TRBJ1-1; D is unresolved. The CDR3 loop spans 13 amino acids. From germline, CDR1 is SGHRS and CDR2 YFSETQ. Trimming left V 0 bases short and J 11 bases short, with 14 bases between. Supplemented by reference TRBV5-1 and TRBJ1-1, the full variable domain reads KAGVTQTPRYLIKTRGQQVTLSCSPISGHRSVSWYQQTPGQGLQFLFEYFSETQRNKGNFPGRFSGRQFSNSRSEMNVSTLELGDSALYLCASSLGRPGEAFFGQGTRLTVV.

V and J are TRBV11-1 and TRBJ1-5; tentative D call: TRBD1 (5 bases). Germline V gives CDR1 SGHAT, CDR2 FQDESV (reference sequence). The CDR3 runs to 13 residues. V was shortened by 5 bases and J by 5 bases, with 10 bases between the two germline ends. The CDR3 DNA reads TGTGCCAGCAGCCCGCGGGGGGATCAGCCCCAGCATTTT. This sequence encodes CASSPRGDQPQHF.

The chain couples TRBV28 to TRBJ2-5; D perhaps matches TRBD1 (6 bases). Trimming removed 6 bases from V and 2 bases from J, with 16 bases in between. Germline values: CDR1 MDHEN, CDR2 SYDVKM. The CDR3 has 15 residues. Here the CDR3 reads CASSSDSWGQETQYF. CDR3 nucleotides: TGTGCCAGCAGCTCGGACAGTTGGGGACAAGAGACCCAGTACTTC. Variable domain in full (rest from reference TRBV28 and TRBJ2-5): DVKVTQSSRYLVKRTGEKVFLECVQDMDHENMFWYRQDPGLGLRLIYFSYDVKMKEKGDIPEGYSVSREKKERFSLILESASTNQTSMYLCASSSDSWGQETQYFGPGTRLLVL.